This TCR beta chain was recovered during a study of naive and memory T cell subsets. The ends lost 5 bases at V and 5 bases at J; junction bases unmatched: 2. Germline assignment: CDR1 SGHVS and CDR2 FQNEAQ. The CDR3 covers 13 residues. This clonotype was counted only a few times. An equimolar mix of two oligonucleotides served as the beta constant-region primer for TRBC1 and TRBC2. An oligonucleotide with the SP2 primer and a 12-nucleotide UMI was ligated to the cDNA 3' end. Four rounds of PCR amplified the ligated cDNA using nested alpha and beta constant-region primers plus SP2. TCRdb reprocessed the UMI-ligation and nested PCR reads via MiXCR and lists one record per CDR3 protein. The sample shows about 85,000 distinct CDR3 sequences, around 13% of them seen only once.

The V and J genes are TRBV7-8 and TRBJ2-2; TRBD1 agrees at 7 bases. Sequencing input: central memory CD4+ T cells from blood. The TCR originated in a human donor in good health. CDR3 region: CASSMDRTGELFF. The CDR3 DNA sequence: TGTGCCAGCAGCATGGACAGGACCGGGGAGCTGTTTTTT.